Listed below are T cell receptor beta chains from one sample, sequenced in a study of T cells in Graves' hyperthyroidism and ophthalmopathy. TCRdb reprocessed the multiplex PCR reads with MiXCR, giving one entry per CDR3 protein. The table lists a few hundred thousand distinct CDR3 sequences, approximately 13% of them singletons, with 30% to 40% in the top ten. Sequencing used blood. The source of these receptors is a woman aged 40-49 years with Graves' ophthalmopathy. Each CDR3 is given with its conserved first and last residue. Each record gives: clone size, V gene, CDR3 length, D gene, J gene, CDR3 protein, CDR3 DNA. D genes are given only for firm matches. Only part of the rows carry a size: once, few, many, or a class if the clone is expanded.

clone size: many; V gene: TRBV7-9; CDR3 length: 14; D gene: TRBD1; J gene: TRBJ2-1; CDR3 protein: CASSPGQGVYEQFF; CDR3 DNA: TGTGCCAGCAGCCCGGGACAGGGGGTCTATGAGCAGTTCTTC
clone size: .; V gene: TRBV20-1; CDR3 length: 15; D gene: .; J gene: TRBJ1-2; CDR3 protein: CSASQTMRGFYGYTF; CDR3 DNA: TGCAGTGCTTCACAGACAATGAGGGGTTTCTATGGCTACACCTTC
clone size: many; V gene: TRBV19; CDR3 length: 13; D gene: .; J gene: TRBJ1-2; CDR3 protein: CASGRQTREGYTF; CDR3 DNA: TGTGCCAGCGGACGGCAGACTCGCGAAGGCTACACCTTC
clone size: .; V gene: TRBV5-1; CDR3 length: 15; D gene: .; J gene: TRBJ1-1; CDR3 protein: CASSRTQQGNTEAFF; CDR3 DNA: TGCGCCAGCAGCAGAACACAACAGGGAAACACTGAAGCTTTCTTT
clone size: many; V gene: TRBV5-1; CDR3 length: 14; D gene: TRBD1; J gene: TRBJ2-7; CDR3 protein: CASSRTGWSYEQYF; CDR3 DNA: TGCGCCAGCAGCCGGACAGGGTGGTCTTACGAGCAGTACTTC
clone size: many; V gene: TRBV28; CDR3 length: 16; D gene: TRBD2; J gene: TRBJ2-1; CDR3 protein: CASSLRLAGGWDEQFF; CDR3 DNA: TGTGCCAGCAGCCTACGACTAGCGGGAGGGTGGGATGAGCAGTTCTTC
clone size: few; V gene: TRBV11-1; CDR3 length: 18; D gene: TRBD2; J gene: TRBJ2-5; CDR3 protein: CASSLTSGRAEFQETQYF; CDR3 DNA: TGTGCCAGCAGCCTGACTAGCGGGAGGGCCGAATTCCAAGAGACCCAGTACTTC
clone size: .; V gene: TRBV3-1; CDR3 length: 17; D gene: TRBD2; J gene: TRBJ2-1; CDR3 protein: CASSLRTSGRALNEQFF; CDR3 DNA: TGTGCCAGCAGCCTTAGGACTAGCGGGAGGGCCTTGAATGAGCAGTTCTTC
clone size: .; V gene: TRBV12-3/TRBV12-4; CDR3 length: 15; D gene: .; J gene: TRBJ2-3; CDR3 protein: CASSSFGARTGTQYF; CDR3 DNA: TGTGCCAGCAGTTCTTTTGGGGCTCGCACAGGTACGCAGTATTTT
clone size: many; V gene: TRBV13; CDR3 length: 15; D gene: TRBD2; J gene: TRBJ2-7; CDR3 protein: CASSLPTSGNNEQYF; CDR3 DNA: TGTGCCAGCAGCTTACCGACTAGCGGGAACAACGAGCAGTACTTC
clone size: many; V gene: TRBV7-2; CDR3 length: 15; D gene: TRBD1; J gene: TRBJ1-2; CDR3 protein: CASSLGTGPSYGYTF; CDR3 DNA: TGTGCCAGCAGCTTAGGGACAGGGCCTTCCTATGGCTACACCTTC
clone size: many; V gene: TRBV7-9; CDR3 length: 12; D gene: .; J gene: TRBJ1-5; CDR3 protein: CASSNSNQPQHF; CDR3 DNA: TGTGCCAGCAGCAATAGCAATCAGCCCCAGCATTTT
clone size: .; V gene: TRBV7-9; CDR3 length: 15; D gene: TRBD1; J gene: TRBJ2-5; CDR3 protein: CASSSRQGMEETQYF; CDR3 DNA: TGTGCCAGCAGCTCCAGACAGGGGATGGAAGAGACCCAGTACTTC
clone size: many; V gene: TRBV5-1; CDR3 length: 15; D gene: .; J gene: TRBJ2-1; CDR3 protein: CASSLAGASYNEQFF; CDR3 DNA: TGCGCCAGCAGCTTGGCCGGTGCCTCCTACAATGAGCAGTTCTTC
clone size: few; V gene: TRBV19; CDR3 length: 13; D gene: TRBD2; J gene: TRBJ2-1; CDR3 protein: CATRTSGGDEQFF; CDR3 DNA: TGTGCCACAAGGACTAGCGGGGGAGATGAGCAGTTCTTC
clone size: many; V gene: TRBV20-1; CDR3 length: 17; D gene: TRBD2; J gene: TRBJ2-7; CDR3 protein: CSARDSLAGWDTYEQYF; CDR3 DNA: TGCAGTGCTAGAGATTCGTTAGCGGGGTGGGATACCTACGAGCAGTACTTC
clone size: many; V gene: TRBV6-1; CDR3 length: 13; D gene: TRBD1; J gene: TRBJ1-5; CDR3 protein: CASSSDRNQPQHF; CDR3 DNA: TGTGCCAGCAGTTCGGACAGGAATCAGCCCCAGCATTTT
clone size: many; V gene: TRBV7-2; CDR3 length: 14; D gene: .; J gene: TRBJ2-1; CDR3 protein: CASSLALRGNEQFF; CDR3 DNA: TGTGCCAGCAGCTTAGCGCTCCGGGGGAATGAGCAGTTCTTC
clone size: .; V gene: TRBV9; CDR3 length: 16; D gene: TRBD1; J gene: TRBJ1-2; CDR3 protein: CASSGDRERINYGYTF; CDR3 DNA: TGTGCCAGCAGCGGGGACAGGGAAAGAATAAACTATGGCTACACCTTC
clone size: few; V gene: TRBV29-1; CDR3 length: 14; D gene: TRBD1; J gene: TRBJ2-5; CDR3 protein: CSVPGTGGGETQYF; CDR3 DNA: TGCAGCGTCCCAGGGACAGGGGGCGGGGAGACCCAGTACTTC
clone size: few; V gene: TRBV19; CDR3 length: 15; D gene: TRBD2; J gene: TRBJ2-7; CDR3 protein: CASSTGLALSYEQYF; CDR3 DNA: TGTGCCAGTAGTACGGGACTAGCCTTATCCTACGAGCAGTACTTC
clone size: many; V gene: TRBV27; CDR3 length: 14; D gene: .; J gene: TRBJ2-1; CDR3 protein: CASRPQGEDNEQFF; CDR3 DNA: TGTGCCAGCAGGCCCCAGGGAGAGGACAATGAGCAGTTCTTC